A single sample is the source of the 14 T cell receptor beta chains below, sequenced in a study of Ad26.COV2.S vaccination and SARS-CoV-2 variants. Treatment in this sample: 15 to 20 received Ad26.COV2.S at low or high dose, single or two shots; 5 received placebo; per-sample allocation not given. Sampling took place 63 days after the first vaccine or placebo injection. Produced via immunoSEQ multiplex PCR; TCRdb's table is partial and in-frame only. The sample yields about 680,000 clones, roughly 90% seen once. The specimen comprised peripheral blood, sampled in a trial of Ad26.COV2.S vaccine versus placebo. The receptors here all came from a person aged 18-60 years who received the Ad26.COV2.S COVID-19 vaccine or a placebo.

Worth noting for this clone: Other DNA sequences in this sample translate to the same CDR3. This rearrangement joins TRBV4-3 to TRBJ1-5; D perhaps matches TRBD1 (5 bases). The CDR3 spans 15 residues. The germline V gene encodes CDR1 LGHNA and CDR2 YSLEER. Trimming left V 0 bases short and J 3 bases short, with 9 bases between. CDR3 protein: CASSQDAGTNQPQHF. The CDR3 region has the DNA TGCGCCAGCAGCCAAGATGCCGGGACCAATCAGCCCCAGCATTTT.

The chain has TRBV19 and TRBJ2-5; tentative D call: TRBD2 (5 bases). This CDR3 region has 11 residues. Germline CDR1 reads LNHDA; CDR2 reads SQIVND (reference sequence). V was trimmed by 10 bases and J by 4 bases, leaving 10 bases between them. CDR3 amino acids: CATRAGETQYF. For the CDR3, the DNA is TGTGCCACCCGGGCGGGAGAGACCCAGTACTTC.

V and J are TRBV6-2 or TRBV6-3 and TRBJ2-7, with 7 positions matching TRBD2. The V segment lost 2 bases and the J segment 3 bases; nucleotides outside the gene matches: 4. The CDR3 sequence is 14 residues long. CDR1 MNHEY and CDR2 SVGEGT come from the germline V gene. The CDR3 region is CASSYRLADYEQYF. The CDR3 DNA reads TGTGCCAGCAGTTACCGGCTAGCGGACTACGAGCAGTACTTC.

This clone was picked up one time. This sequence joins TRBV7-9 and TRBJ1-2; D is possibly TRBD1 (6 bases). Germline-derived CDR1 and CDR2 are SEHNR and FQNEAQ (reference sequence). Trimming cost V 5 bases and J 4 bases, with 11 bases left between them. This CDR3 region has 13 residues. The CDR3 reads CASSPRDTYGYTF. CDR3 DNA sequence: TGTGCCAGCAGCCCCCGGGACACCTATGGCTACACCTTC.

This chain uses TRBV2 with TRBJ2-2; D remains unclear. V was shortened by 1 base and J by 3 bases, with 9 bases between the two germline ends. CDR3 length equals 15 residues. The germline CDR1 and CDR2 sequences are SNHLY and FYNNEI. CDR3 amino acids: CASSEDTTHTGELFF. CDR3 coding DNA: TGTGCCAGCAGTGAAGACACCACACACACCGGGGAGCTGTTTTTT.

J is TRBJ2-3 and V is TRBV7-2; D not certain. With 5 bases removed from V and 0 bases from J, the gap between germline ends came to 12 bases. The germline V gene has CDR1 SGHTA and CDR2 FQGNSA. The CDR3 extends over 15 amino acids. The CDR3 nucleotides read TGTGCCAGCAGCCCGCAGGCCCCTAGCACAGATACGCAGTATTTT. Translated, it gives CASSPQAPSTDTQYF. Using reference TRBV7-2 and TRBJ2-3 for the parts outside the CDR3, the full variable domain is GAGVSQSPSNKVTEKGKDVELRCDPISGHTALYWYRQSLGQGLEFLIYFQGNSAPDKSGLPSDRFSAERTGGSVSTLTIQRTQQEDSAVYLCASSPQAPSTDTQYFGPGTRLTVL.

The gene calls are TRBV20-1 and TRBJ1-1; D remains ambiguous. Trimming took off 3 bases at V and 10 bases at J, with 12 bases between the two ends. Germline CDR1 and CDR2: DFQATT and SNEGSKA (reference sequence). The CDR3 has 11 residues. CDR3 sequence reads: CSARSTPLAFF. The CDR3 DNA reads as TGCAGTGCTAGGTCCACCCCTCTAGCTTTCTTT.

The chain links TRBV5-5 to TRBJ2-7, with 9 bases lining up with TRBD2. In germline, CDR1 is SGHKS, CDR2 YYEKEE (reference sequence). The length of the CDR3 is 15 residues. V lost 4 bases to trimming and J lost 7 bases; unmatched junction nucleotides: 12. CDR3 nucleotide sequence: TGTGCCAGCAGCCTCCGGACTAGCGAAGCCTGGGAGCAGTACTTC. This encodes CASSLRTSEAWEQYF.

V is TRBV5-1 and J is TRBJ1-5, with 7 positions matching TRBD1. CDR3 length: 18 residues. Germline V gene lookup returns CDR1 SGHRS and CDR2 YFSETQ. Losses at the gene ends were 0 bases for V and 5 bases for J; bases not matched to a gene: 14. The CDR3 sequence is CASSLGGTAGGTDQPQHF. The CDR3 DNA reads as TGCGCCAGCAGCTTGGGCGGGACAGCAGGGGGTACGGATCAGCCCCAGCATTTT.

The chain couples TRBV14 to TRBJ1-1; perhaps TRBD1 as D (6 bases). CDR1 is SGHDN, CDR2 FVKESK, per germline. This CDR3 spans 11 amino acids. The V gene lost 3 bases and the J gene lost 10 bases, with 9 bases spanning the gap. The DNA of the CDR3 is TGTGCCAGCAGCCAGCAGGGGCGAGCTTTCTTT. Residues: CASSQQGRAFF.

This chain connects TRBV5-4 to TRBJ2-5; D is uncertain. Between the trimmed V and J ends, which lost 0 bases and 3 bases, there was a span of 12 bases. Germline CDR1 and CDR2: SGHNT and YYREEE (reference sequence). The CDR3 extends over 15 amino acids. CDR3 loop: CASSLGPGREETQYF. CDR3 nucleotides: TGTGCCAGCAGCTTGGGGCCCGGACGGGAAGAGACCCAGTACTTC.

The chain uses TRBV4-1 and TRBJ1-6, with TRBD1 identical over 8 bases. V lost 1 base, J lost 8 bases, and 7 bases stayed unmatched. There are 16 residues in the CDR3. CDR1 MGHRA and CDR2 YSYEKL come from the germline V gene. CDR3 amino acids: CASSQGGQGIYSPLHF. The CDR3 DNA follows: TGCGCCAGCAGCCAAGGAGGACAGGGAATCTATTCACCCCTCCACTTT.

The chain employs TRBV5-1 and TRBJ1-4, with D perhaps matching TRBD1 (5 bases). The CDR3 contains 15 residues. CDR1 SGHRS and CDR2 YFSETQ come from the germline V gene. Deletions cut 3 bases from V and 7 bases from J, with 16 bases between. The CDR3 protein is CASSSTGGTGEKLFF. In nucleotides, the CDR3 is TGCGCCAGCAGCTCAACTGGGGGGACCGGTGAAAAACTGTTTTTT.

The chain joins TRBV24-1 to TRBJ2-7; 9 bases fit TRBD2. V lost 4 bases to trimming and J lost 2 bases; unmatched junction nucleotides: 8. The germline V gene encodes CDR1 KGHDR and CDR2 SFDVKD. The CDR3 is 16 amino acids. CDR3: CATSDTTSGDTYEQYF. In DNA form, the CDR3 reads TGTGCCACCAGTGACACGACTAGCGGCGACACCTACGAGCAGTACTTC.